Below, 18 T cell receptor beta chains from the same sample are listed, as sequenced in a study of shared clonotypes between healthy human individuals. The repertoire was sequenced with immunoSEQ multiplex PCR; TCRdb's copy has only in-frame clones and lacks some. The sample contains about half a million clones, around 73% of which appear only once. Sequenced input: PBMCs. The receptors come from a woman between 40 and 50 years old in good health. Some clones in this sample may be carry-over from other donors' samples.

The gene calls are TRBV19 and TRBJ2-2; D not certain. The germline V gene has CDR1 LNHDA and CDR2 SQIVND (reference sequence). The CDR3 is 14 residues long. With 2 bases removed from V and 2 bases from J, the gap between germline ends came to 6 bases. DNA for the CDR3: TGTGCCAGTAGTATACTACTTAACACCGGGGAGCTGTTTTTT. Translating gives CASSILLNTGELFF. The full variable domain, its missing parts supplied by reference TRBV19 and TRBJ2-2, is DGGITQSPKYLFRKEGQNVTLSCEQNLNHDAMYWYRQDPGQGLRLIYYSQIVNDFQKGDIAEGYSVSREKKESFPLTVTSAQKNPTAFYLCASSILLNTGELFFGEGSRLTVL.

About this clone itself: In the same sample, other DNA sequences code for this CDR3. DNA for the CDR3: TGTGCCAGCAGTTTAGGAAACACCGGGGAGCTGTTTTTT. This translates into CASSLGNTGELFF. The V and J genes are TRBV28 and TRBJ2-2; D gene uncertain. The V and J ends lost 2 bases and 2 bases respectively, with 3 bases between them. Looked up from germline, CDR1 is MDHEN and CDR2 is SYDVKM. The CDR3 sequence is 13 residues long.

The genes are TRBV4-2 and TRBJ2-7, with TRBD2 matching over 7 bases. V shed 0 bases, J shed 10 bases, and the junction held 15 bases outside the gene matches. The CDR3 is 16 residues long. CDR1 and CDR2 from the germline V gene are LGHNA and YNFKEQ. CDR3 coding DNA: TGTGCCAGCAGCCAAGATAGGGAAGGACTAGGTGGACTCCAGTACTTC. Translating it yields CASSQDREGLGGLQYF.

The chain employs TRBV30 and TRBJ2-2; D is tentatively TRBD1 or TRBD2 (5 bases each). The CDR3 consists of 14 residues. CDR1 is GTSNPN and CDR2 is SVGIG in the germline V gene (reference sequence). With 8 bases removed from V and 4 bases from J, the gap between germline ends came to 17 bases. CDR3 bases: TGTGCCGGGGGAATCCGAGGGCTCACCGGGGAGCTGTTTTTT. Amino acid sequence: CAGGIRGLTGELFF. The whole variable domain, filled in from reference TRBV30 and TRBJ2-2, reads SQTIHQWPATLVQPVGSPLSLECTVEGTSNPNLYWYRQAAGRGLQLLFYSVGIGQISSEVPQNLSASRPQDRQFILSSKKLLLSDSGFYLCAGGIRGLTGELFFGEGSRLTVL.

The J gene is TRBJ2-7, the V gene TRBV28, with TRBD1 matching 8 bases. The CDR3 loop spans 14 amino acids. Looked up from germline, CDR1 is MDHEN and CDR2 is SYDVKM. With V trimmed by 5 bases and J by 5 bases, 8 bases remained unmatched. The CDR3 spells CASSGPGGGDEQYF. The CDR3 bases are TGTGCCAGCAGTGGCCCAGGGGGCGGGGACGAGCAGTACTTC.

The rearrangement joins TRBV7-9 to TRBJ1-4, with 7 bases matching TRBD1. The V segment lost 5 bases and the J segment 5 bases; nucleotides outside the gene matches: 5. CDR1 and CDR2 (germline): SEHNR, FQNEAQ (reference sequence). The CDR3 totals 14 residues. CDR3 amino acids: CASSPGQPNEKLFF. Here the CDR3 DNA reads TGTGCCAGCAGCCCGGGACAGCCCAATGAAAAACTGTTTTTT.

This chain links TRBV19 with TRBJ1-2; D is unclear. V was clipped by 6 bases and J by 8 bases, with 13 bases between them. CDR3 length: 12 amino acids. Germline V gene data show CDR1 as LNHDA and CDR2 as SQIVND (reference sequence). The CDR3 loop reads CASSPYGVGYTF. The CDR3 DNA reads TGTGCCAGTAGCCCATATGGAGTAGGCTACACCTTC.

The J gene is TRBJ1-2, the V gene TRBV7-2, with a weak D call TRBD1 (5 bases). CDR1 SGHTA and CDR2 FQGNSA come from the germline V gene. This CDR3 is 18 amino acids long. V shed 2 bases and J shed 3 bases, with 22 bases lying between them. The CDR3 DNA reads TGTGCCAGCAGCTTAATCTCACCCCGGGGTTCGGGGGACTATGGCTACACCTTC. It encodes CASSLISPRGSGDYGYTF.

This clone occurred a few times. V and J are TRBV30 and TRBJ1-1; TRBD1 matches 7 bases. V shed 4 bases and J 6 bases; nucleotides not matched to a gene: 8. The germline V gene has CDR1 GTSNPN and CDR2 SVGIG (reference sequence). CDR3 size: 13 residues. CDR3 DNA sequence: TGTGCCTGGAATATCTACAGGGGCTCTGAAGCTTTCTTT. Amino acid sequence: CAWNIYRGSEAFF.

This chain connects TRBV2 to TRBJ1-3; D not certain. Germline V lookup: CDR1 SNHLY, CDR2 FYNNEI. The CDR3 is made up of 11 amino acids. The V end was cut by 4 bases, the J end by 4 bases, with 2 bases between. Written as DNA, the CDR3 is TGTGCCAGCAGTGTAGGAAACACCATATATTTT. It encodes CASSVGNTIYF.

J is TRBJ1-1 and V is TRBV7-3; TRBD1 is a possible D gene (5 bases). The CDR3 runs 14 residues. Trimming shortened V by 2 bases and J by 3 bases, and 10 bases separated the two germline ends. The germline gives CDR1 SGHTA, CDR2 FQGTGA. Here the CDR3 reads CASSLGAGHTEAFF. CDR3 nucleotides: TGTGCCAGCAGCTTAGGTGCGGGACACACTGAAGCTTTCTTT.

The chain is built from TRBV6-1 and TRBJ2-7, with a weak D call TRBD2 (5 bases). V was pared by 7 bases and J by 7 bases, with 14 bases between. CDR1 MNHNS and CDR2 SASEGT come from the germline V gene. The CDR3 consists of 12 residues. The CDR3 region has the DNA TGTGCCAGCACCCGATCGAGGGATGAGCAGTACTTC. Its protein is CASTRSRDEQYF.

This clone was detected many times. DNA for the CDR3: TGTGCCAGCAGCTTTTGGGGGAGCTCCTACAATGAGCAGTTCTTC. Translated, it gives CASSFWGSSYNEQFF. This chain uses TRBV5-6 with TRBJ2-1; D tentatively reads TRBD1 or TRBD2 (5 bases each). The V gene's germline CDR1 is SGHDT and CDR2 YYEEEE. The V end lost 2 bases, the J end lost 0 bases, and 9 bases lay between the germline ends. This CDR3 has 15 residues.

In this sample, this clone turned up many times. Other nucleotide sequences in the sample specify the same CDR3. The V gene is TRBV7-3, the J gene TRBJ2-2; D not resolved. Germline CDR1 and CDR2: SGHTA and FQGTGA. The germline V and J ends were trimmed by 3 bases and 3 bases, with 5 bases remaining between them. The CDR3 runs to 13 residues. DNA of the CDR3: TGTGCCAGCAGCTTTACCCACACCGGGGAGCTGTTTTTT. Protein: CASSFTHTGELFF.

The chain employs TRBV28 and TRBJ2-1; D uncertain. V lost 6 bases and J 0 bases, leaving 12 bases between the germline ends. This CDR3 region has 15 residues. CDR1 MDHEN and CDR2 SYDVKM come from the germline V gene. The CDR3 loop is CASRPQRSSYNEQFF. The CDR3 DNA reads as TGTGCCAGCAGACCGCAGAGGAGCTCCTACAATGAGCAGTTCTTC.

The chain carries TRBV6-4 and TRBJ2-3; 10 bases are shared with TRBD1. The CDR3 covers 16 residues. Trimming removed 6 bases from V and 4 bases from J; junction bases left unmatched: 10. Germline V gene lookup returns CDR1 MRHNA and CDR2 SNTAGT. The CDR3 DNA follows: TGTGCCAGCAGCGCGGAGGGGGACAGGGGAGCAGATACGCAGTATTTT. Protein: CASSAEGDRGADTQYF.

The chain carries TRBV30 and TRBJ2-2; 12 bases agree with TRBD2. CDR1 is GTSNPN, CDR2 SVGIG, per germline (reference sequence). Germline trimming cut 1 base from V and 6 bases from J; bases unmatched to any gene: 6. The CDR3 length is 16 residues. The CDR3: CAWSGRTSGTPGELFF. The CDR3 DNA follows: TGTGCCTGGAGTGGGCGGACTAGCGGGACGCCCGGGGAGCTGTTTTTT.

The genes are TRBV2 and TRBJ1-4; D remains ambiguous. Germline CDR1 and CDR2: SNHLY and FYNNEI. The CDR3 runs to 14 residues. Trimming pared 3 bases from V and 5 bases from J, leaving 10 bases between. CDR3 loop: CASSDPRLNEKLFF. CDR3 DNA: TGTGCCAGCAGTGACCCCAGGCTAAATGAAAAACTGTTTTTT.